These 17 T cell receptor beta chains originate from one sample sequenced in a study of cytomegalovirus exposure and HLA in healthy donors (dated by TCRdb to 2017 to 2019). Library creation used the immunoSEQ multiplex PCR assay. The multiplex PCR relied on a mix of 60 forward primers for TCR Vbeta segments and 13 reverse primers for TCR Jbeta segments. This is the immuneACCESS table as TCRdb keeps it, with only in-frame sequences that have V and J called. A part of the clones is gone; compared with another copy, unresolved V genes explain less than half, and the rest is unexplained. The sample's records list 30,000 to 35,000 clones. The ten most abundant clones make up about 1.9% of the sample. The source material was PBMCs. The receptors here all came from a woman aged 40 to 50 in good health and CMV-seropositive.

The V gene is TRBV7-9, the J gene TRBJ1-2; 12 bases match TRBD1. The CDR3 is 16 amino acids. Losses at the gene ends were 3 bases for V and 7 bases for J; bases not matched to a gene: 9. CDR1 is SEHNR and CDR2 is FQNEAQ in the germline V gene (reference sequence). DNA for the CDR3: TGTGCCAGCAGCTTTTTCCCGGGACAGGGGGCAGGTGGCTACACCTTC. Translated, it gives CASSFFPGQGAGGYTF.

The rearrangement joins TRBV18 to TRBJ1-6; 7 nucleotides align to TRBD1. Germline V gene data show CDR1 as KGHSH and CDR2 as LQKENI. V lost 4 bases to trimming and J lost 8 bases; unmatched junction nucleotides: 5. The CDR3 spans 14 residues. CDR3 in DNA: TGTGCCAGCTCACTAGTTGACAGGGATTCACCCCTCCACTTT. Translation gives CASSLVDRDSPLHF.

The chain has TRBV5-1 and TRBJ1-1, with 9 positions matching TRBD1. There are 16 residues in the CDR3. The trim removed 4 bases at V and 4 bases at J, leaving 11 bases unmatched. Germline-derived CDR1 and CDR2 are SGHRS and YFSETQ. DNA of the CDR3: TGCGCCAGCAGCGGCGGGACAGGGTTTTTTAGCACTGAAGCTTTCTTT. The encoded protein is CASSGGTGFFSTEAFF.

V usage is TRBV5-4 and J usage is TRBJ1-2; 12 positions match TRBD1. Germline CDR1 SGHNT, CDR2 YYREEE (reference sequence). This CDR3 is 16 amino acids long. Unmatched junction bases numbered 2, after V lost 0 bases and J lost 2 bases. CDR3 amino acids: CASSLAGTGGNYGYTF. CDR3 DNA sequence: TGTGCCAGCAGCTTGGCCGGGACAGGGGGCAACTATGGCTACACCTTC. The entire variable domain, with the rest obtained from reference TRBV5-4 and TRBJ1-2, is as follows: ETGVTQSPTHLIKTRGQQVTLRCSSQSGHNTVSWYQQALGQGPQFIFQYYREEENGRGNFPPRFSGLQFPNYSSELNVNALELDDSALYLCASSLAGTGGNYGYTFGSGTRLTVV.

The chain carries TRBV18 and TRBJ1-1, with D unresolved. V was cut by 6 bases and J by 1 base, with 9 bases left in between. The length of the CDR3 is 13 residues. The germline CDR1 and CDR2 sequences are KGHSH and LQKENI. The CDR3 sequence: CASSMESNTEAFF. The CDR3, as DNA: TGTGCCAGCTCTATGGAGTCGAACACTGAAGCTTTCTTT.

The chain links TRBV28 to TRBJ2-6; D is perhaps TRBD1 (5 bases). Trimming shortened V by 2 bases and J by 2 bases, and 7 bases separated the two germline ends. The CDR3 contains 15 residues. Germline CDR1 is MDHEN and CDR2 is SYDVKM. Here the CDR3 DNA reads TGTGCCAGCAGTTTACAGGGAACTGGGGCCAACGTCCTGACTTTC. Protein: CASSLQGTGANVLTF.

This chain joins TRBV5-4 and TRBJ2-7; perhaps TRBD1 as D (8 bases). The germline V gene has CDR1 SGHNT and CDR2 YYREEE (reference sequence). V dropped 7 bases and J dropped 5 bases, with 13 bases sitting between them. This CDR3 comprises 12 residues. The CDR3 DNA reads as TGTGCCAGCGGACAGGGAGGGGACGAGCAGTACTTC. Protein sequence: CASGQGGDEQYF.

This CDR3 is CASSGRGGVGGVHEQYF. The DNA for the CDR3 is TGTGCCAGCAGTGGAAGAGGAGGGGTAGGGGGGGTCCACGAGCAGTACTTC. The chain employs TRBV6-1 and TRBJ2-7, with a possible D match to TRBD2 (7 bases). Looked up from germline, CDR1 is MNHNS and CDR2 is SASEGT. V lost 4 bases to trimming and J lost 5 bases, with 24 bases between them. The CDR3 sequence is 17 residues long.

The chain joins TRBV19 to TRBJ1-6, with D maybe TRBD1 (5 bases). Germline V lookup: CDR1 LNHDA, CDR2 SQIVND (reference sequence). The germline V and J ends were trimmed by 4 bases and 10 bases, with 17 bases remaining between them. The CDR3 is 15 residues long. The CDR3 is CASSTWDLGRSPLHF. The CDR3 DNA reads as TGTGCCAGTAGTACTTGGGACCTAGGGAGGTCACCCCTCCACTTT.

The CDR3 protein is CASSLQGGHQPQHF. As DNA, the CDR3 is TGTGCCAGCAGTTTGCAGGGTGGACATCAGCCCCAGCATTTT. The chain couples TRBV28 to TRBJ1-5, with D possibly TRBD1 on 5 matching bases. This CDR3 region has 14 residues. Germline lookup yields CDR1 MDHEN and CDR2 SYDVKM. V lost 3 bases and J lost 5, with 11 bases in between.

The rearrangement links TRBV7-9 to TRBJ1-5, with 8 positions matching TRBD1. The V segment lost 1 base and the J segment 7 bases; nucleotides outside the gene matches: 6. CDR1 and CDR2 from the germline V gene are SEHNR and FQNEAQ (reference sequence). The CDR3 spans 15 residues. CDR3: CASSLDGTGSQPQHF. The CDR3 DNA follows: TGTGCCAGCAGCTTAGACGGGACAGGTTCCCAGCCCCAGCATTTT.

The rearrangement joins TRBV7-2 to TRBJ2-3, with 12 positions matching TRBD2. The CDR3 length is 16 residues. V lost 5 bases, J lost 3 bases, and 6 bases stayed unmatched. Germline V gives CDR1 SGHTA, CDR2 FQGNSA. The CDR3 reads CASSPWTSGTTDTQYF. The CDR3 nucleotides read TGTGCCAGCAGCCCTTGGACTAGCGGGACGACAGATACGCAGTATTTT.

This chain uses TRBV5-1 with TRBJ1-4, with 8 positions matching TRBD1. In germline, CDR1 is SGHRS, CDR2 YFSETQ. V was pared by 3 bases and J by 8 bases, with 6 bases of the junction left unmatched. The CDR3 spans 14 residues. CDR3 region: CASSSDRGEEKLFF. The DNA of the CDR3 is TGCGCCAGCAGCTCCGACAGGGGTGAAGAAAAACTGTTTTTT.

V gene TRBV11-2 combines with J gene TRBJ2-7, with TRBD1 matching 8 bases. This CDR3 has 14 amino acids. The ends lost 1 base at V and 10 bases at J; junction bases unmatched: 9. Looked up from germline, CDR1 is SGHAT and CDR2 is FQNNGV. The CDR3 DNA follows: TGTGCCAGCAGCTTAGGGGTCCAGGGGGCGCGTCAGTACTTC. Translating it yields CASSLGVQGARQYF.

J is TRBJ2-3 and V is TRBV20-1; no definite D call. The CDR3 is made up of 11 amino acids. The germline CDR1 and CDR2 sequences are DFQATT and SNEGSKA (reference sequence). V dropped 5 bases and J dropped 0 bases, with 3 bases sitting between them. The CDR3 nucleotides are TGCAGTGCTTCGAGCACAGATACGCAGTATTTT. The encoded protein is CSASSTDTQYF.

This chain links TRBV11-2 with TRBJ2-1; 8 bases line up with TRBD1. This CDR3 spans 16 amino acids. The V segment lost 0 bases and the J segment 7 bases; nucleotides outside the gene matches: 8. Looked up from germline, CDR1 is SGHAT and CDR2 is FQNNGV. The CDR3 is CASSLELTGAQNEQFF. For the CDR3, the DNA is TGTGCCAGCAGCTTAGAATTGACAGGGGCTCAAAATGAGCAGTTCTTC.

About this clone: A junction boundary mismatches the germline segment, possibly from a read error. The chain employs TRBV19 and TRBJ1-5; D unresolved. Germline lookup yields CDR1 LNHDA and CDR2 SQIVND (reference sequence). This CDR3 has 14 residues. Here the CDR3 DNA reads TGTGCCAGTAGTATGGTGACAAGCAGTCAGCCCCAGCATTTT. Its protein is CASSMVTSSQPQHF.